Below, one T cell receptor beta chain is given with its context. Its antigen is not identified. Assay runs were performed at deep level. The repertoire was sequenced with immunoSEQ multiplex PCR; TCRdb's copy has only in-frame clones and lacks some. The sample lists 100,000 to 120,000 clones; about 70% were seen once. The data stem from a study of shared clonotypes between healthy human individuals. General study results and limits: Some naive CD4 clonotypes, about 5.5%, turned up in common across four donors. Genetic and exposure-history diversity was limited by the few donors.

This TCR derives from a woman in her 30s in good health. Sequencing input: memory CD8+ T cells sorted from blood. The sample's subset: CD45RO+ cells pooled with CCR7-negative TemRA cells.

The CDR3, as DNA: TGTGCCGGCCGGGGGTCGGGTAATGAAAAACTGTTTTTT. Protein: CAGRGSGNEKLFF. This rearrangement joins TRBV28 to TRBJ1-4; D possibly corresponds to TRBD1 (5 bases). Germline lookup yields CDR1 MDHEN and CDR2 SYDVKM. V lost 11 bases, J lost 4 bases, and 14 bases lay in between. CDR3 length: 13 residues.